This T cell receptor beta chain was captured by sequencing in a study of CD8+ T cells in alopecia areata. The CDR3 consists of 11 residues. Germline-derived CDR1 and CDR2 are GTSNPN and SVGIG (reference sequence). Trimming stripped 2 bases from V and 5 bases from J, with 6 bases between. The sequencing template was cDNA reverse transcribed from extracted RNA. Produced via immunoSEQ multiplex PCR; TCRdb's table is partial and in-frame only. The repertoire holds 150,000 to 200,000 clones, with 45% to 60% as singletons. Sequencing input: CD4+ T cells sorted from blood. The V and J genes are TRBV30 and TRBJ2-5; no clear D. This receptor was obtained from a human donor in good health. The CDR3 sequence: CAWSRRETQYF. CDR3 DNA: TGTGCCTGGAGTCGACGGGAGACCCAGTACTTC.